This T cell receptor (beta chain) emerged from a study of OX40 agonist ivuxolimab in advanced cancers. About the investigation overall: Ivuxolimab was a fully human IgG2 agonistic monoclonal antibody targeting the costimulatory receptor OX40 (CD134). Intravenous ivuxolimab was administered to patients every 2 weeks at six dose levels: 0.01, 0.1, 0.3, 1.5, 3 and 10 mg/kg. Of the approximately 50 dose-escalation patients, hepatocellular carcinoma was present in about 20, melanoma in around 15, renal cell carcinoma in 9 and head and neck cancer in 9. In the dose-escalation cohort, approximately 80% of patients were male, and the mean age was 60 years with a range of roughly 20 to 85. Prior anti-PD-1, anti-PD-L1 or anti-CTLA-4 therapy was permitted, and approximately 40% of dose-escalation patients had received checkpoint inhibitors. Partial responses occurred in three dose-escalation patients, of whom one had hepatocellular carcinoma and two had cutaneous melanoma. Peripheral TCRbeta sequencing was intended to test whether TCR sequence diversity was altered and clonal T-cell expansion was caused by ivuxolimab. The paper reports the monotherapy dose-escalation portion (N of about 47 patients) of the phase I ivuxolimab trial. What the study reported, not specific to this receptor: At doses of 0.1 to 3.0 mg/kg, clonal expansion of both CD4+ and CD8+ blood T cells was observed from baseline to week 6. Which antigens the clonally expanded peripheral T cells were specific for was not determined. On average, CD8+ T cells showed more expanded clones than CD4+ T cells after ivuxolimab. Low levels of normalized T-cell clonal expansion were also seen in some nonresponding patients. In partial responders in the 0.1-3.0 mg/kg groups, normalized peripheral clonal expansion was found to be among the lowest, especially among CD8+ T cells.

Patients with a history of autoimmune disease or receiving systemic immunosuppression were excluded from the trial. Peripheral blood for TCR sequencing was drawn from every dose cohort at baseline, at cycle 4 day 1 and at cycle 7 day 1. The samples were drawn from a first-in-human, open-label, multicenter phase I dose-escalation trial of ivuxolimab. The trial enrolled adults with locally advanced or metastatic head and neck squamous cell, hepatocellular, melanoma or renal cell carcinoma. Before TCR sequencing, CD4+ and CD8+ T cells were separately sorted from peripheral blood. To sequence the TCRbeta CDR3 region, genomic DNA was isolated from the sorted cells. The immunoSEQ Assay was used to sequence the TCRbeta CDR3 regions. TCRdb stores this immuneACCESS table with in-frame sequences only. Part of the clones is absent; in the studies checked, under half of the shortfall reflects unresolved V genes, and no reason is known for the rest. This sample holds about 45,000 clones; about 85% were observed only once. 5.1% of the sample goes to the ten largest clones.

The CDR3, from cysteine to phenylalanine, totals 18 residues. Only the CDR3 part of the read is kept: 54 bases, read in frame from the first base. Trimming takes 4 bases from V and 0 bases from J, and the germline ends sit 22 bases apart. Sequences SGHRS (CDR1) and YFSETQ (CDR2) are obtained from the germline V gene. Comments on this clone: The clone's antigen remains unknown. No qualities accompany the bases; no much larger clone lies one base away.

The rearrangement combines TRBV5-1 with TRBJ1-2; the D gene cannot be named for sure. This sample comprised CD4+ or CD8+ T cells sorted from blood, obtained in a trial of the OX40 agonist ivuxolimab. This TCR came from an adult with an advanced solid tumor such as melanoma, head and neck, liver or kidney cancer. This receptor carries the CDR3 CASSPLQSWAAANYGYTF. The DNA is TGCGCCAGCAGCCCTTTGCAGTCTTGGGCCGCAGCTAACTATGGCTACACCTTC.